The source of this TCR beta chain is a study of shared clonotypes between healthy human individuals (dated by TCRdb to about 2020). General notes on the study: A few men and a couple of women, aged 18 to 49 years, made up the cohort. For each donor, three plates each were used for CD4 naive and CD4 memory, two plates were used for CD8 naive, and one plate was used for CD8 memory. Each donor's leukapheresis produced roughly between roughly 0.9 and 9 billion PBMCs. The study deeply sequenced blood TCR repertoires of about 5 healthy adults to estimate repertoire size and the extent of clonotype sharing between individuals. To increase sequencing depth and limit assay-specific biases, different laboratories used diverse techniques to prepare libraries and sequence TCR repertoires. Paper-wide results and their limitations: When several donors were compared, the shared fraction of clonotypes was 5% to 6.5% for naive CD4, around 4% for naive CD8, more than 2% for memory CD4, and approximately 0.4% for memory CD8. Naive subsets generally had larger estimated clonotype richness than memory subsets. Incomplete sequencing was indicated by rarefaction of sorted-subset datasets, despite the large sequencing depth. Compared with non-shared clonotypes, the clonotypes found in all four sorted-subset donors had higher generation probabilities. Sampling was restricted to blood, and TCR repertoires in tissues likely differ from the TCR repertoires found in blood. Pairwise subsampling led to the expectation that sequencing depth would affect the degree of clonotype sharing among donors. Because the study included only a small number of donors, the genetic and exposure-history diversity represented was limited.

Cut back by 0 bases and 2 bases, the V and J ends lie 10 bases apart. The germline V gene supplies CDR1 SGDLS and CDR2 YYNGEE. The CDR3 starts with the cysteine, ends with the phenylalanine, and has 15 residues. Only the CDR3 part of the read is kept: 45 bases, read in frame from the first base. Using the deep immunoSEQ assay, multiplex PCR amplified TCR CDR3 regions from genomic DNA. Extracted genomic DNA from each cell subset was spread evenly across all wells of several immunoSEQ 96-well plates, with each plate serving as a replicate. For sorted subsets, each replicate PCR was loaded with 150 to 250 ng genomic DNA, equivalent to some 27,000 T cell genomes. The purified libraries were quantified using a Qubit 3.0 fluorometer, sized with a Bioanalyzer 2100, and then quantified again using the KAPA Library Quantification kit. Every immunoSEQ 96-well plate was sequenced on a separate single-read 150-cycle Illumina NextSeq 550 flow cell. Per the original workflow: Because the immunoSEQ output held only junctional sequences and lacked quality scores, the filtering could not match the filtering applied to full-length reads. Sequences were annotated with PyIR, a Python wrapper for IgBLAST v1.9, and V/J genes and CDR3 were assigned using IMGT germline references. Reads were removed for weak V/J assignments (E-value above 1e-6), missing CDR3, stop codons, out-of-frame junctions, or ambiguous translated residues. V3J clonotypes were defined as sequences sharing an identical inferred V gene, J gene, and CDR3 amino acid sequence. To compute the percentage overlap between repertoires, the number of shared unique clonotypes was divided by the size of the smaller repertoire. Richness of each repertoire was evaluated using RTK rarefaction, the Chao1 estimator, and Recon v2.1 estimates of unobserved clonotypes. Generation probabilities were computed with OLGA for all TCRbeta clonotypes obtained by the gDNA method from several donors. This is the immuneACCESS table as TCRdb keeps it, with only in-frame sequences that have V and J called. A part of the clones is gone; compared with another copy, unresolved V genes explain less than half, and the rest is unexplained. Clone size and the V and J calls come from that table; the DNA yielded D and trimming. The sample table shows about 2 million clones, and about 95% are seen once. Clones ranked in the top ten supply 0.9% to 1.3% of the sample.

For the CD8 naive samples, CD45RO-negative cells were positively selected for CCR7, yielding a CD45RA+CCR7+ population from which TemRA cells were excluded. Healthy HIV-negative adults with no recently reported acute infections or vaccinations were included as donors. All donors were Caucasian adults living in Nashville, Tennessee, USA. After blood collection by leukapheresis, PBMCs were isolated using Ficoll-Histopaque density gradient centrifugation and then cryopreserved in the vapor phase of liquid nitrogen. Purity and quantity of every magnetically sorted T cell population were checked by analytical flow cytometry. From each sorted fraction, genomic DNA was isolated and quantified by UV absorbance on a Nanodrop 2000c. Worth noting for this clone: This receptor's antigen is unknown. No much larger clone is present one base from it, and per-base qualities are unavailable. In the same sample, other DNA sequences code for this CDR3.

The sequence was obtained from a man younger than 30 in good health. The rearranged segments are TRBV9 and TRBJ2-3; the D gene could be either TRBD1 or TRBD2, each agreeing at 5 bases. The sequenced sample consisted of naive CD8+ T cells sorted from blood. This specimen's cell subset or site label, per the study, means: CD45RA+CCR7+. The CDR3 in this case is CASSVDGGPTDTQYF. The bases are TGTGCCAGCAGCGTAGATGGGGGACCCACAGATACGCAGTATTTT. Reference TRBV9 and TRBJ2-3 proteins supply the regions before and after the CDR3; the full variable domain is: DSGVTQTPKHLITATGQRVTLRCSPRSGDLSVYWYQQSLDQGLQFLIQYYNGEERAKGNILERFSAQQFPDLHSELNLSSLELGDSALYFCASSVDGGPTDTQYFGPGTRLTVL.